These 2 T cell receptor beta chains share one sample of origin, sequenced in a study of blood T cell repertoires in COVID-19. Produced via immunoSEQ multiplex PCR; TCRdb's table is partial and in-frame only. The table lists around 53,000 clones, approximately 90% of them singletons. The specimen was peripheral blood. The source of these receptors is a man between 50 and 59 years old with acute or convalescent COVID-19.

The chain carries TRBV30 and TRBJ2-1; the D is unclear. CDR1 is GTSNPN and CDR2 is SVGIG in the germline V gene (reference sequence). The germline V and J ends were trimmed by 0 bases and 2 bases, with 8 bases remaining between them. The CDR3 contains 14 residues. CDR3 sequence: CAWSVAPAYNEQFF. CDR3 nucleotides: TGTGCCTGGAGTGTAGCCCCGGCCTACAATGAGCAGTTCTTC.

J is TRBJ2-7 and V is TRBV18; tentatively, D is TRBD2 (6 bases). Germline CDR1 and CDR2: KGHSH and LQKENI. Trimming removed 3 bases from V and 6 bases from J, with 12 bases in between. This CDR3 has 13 residues. The CDR3: CASSPVSGVEQYF. The CDR3 DNA is TGTGCCAGCTCACCCGTCTCGGGGGTCGAGCAGTACTTC.